This T cell receptor (beta chain) was observed in a study of blood T cells in healthy people across ages. Next came a second PCR, run for about 6 to 12 cycles, which used a sample-barcoded 5' primer along with a J-beta primer mix. Each CDR3 protein gets one entry after TCRdb re-called the 5' RACE reads with MiXCR. The sample has 800,000 to 950,000 distinct CDR3 sequences, about 29% seen once. Germline-derived CDR1 and CDR2 are SNHLY and FYNNEI. V was shortened by 3 bases and J by 5 bases, with 16 bases between the two germline ends. This CDR3 spans 15 amino acids. The data also belong to a second study, concerning T cells of mothers and their children.

The sequenced material came from blood. The V call is TRBV2, the J call TRBJ2-5, with D possibly matching TRBD1 (5 bases). The TCR comes from a woman between 40 and 55 years old in good health. In DNA form, the CDR3 reads TGTGCCAGCAGTGATCAAGGGGTATCGGCGGAGACCCAGTACTTC. The encoded protein is CASSDQGVSAETQYF. Complete variable domain (other parts from reference TRBV2 and TRBJ2-5): EPEVTQTPSHQVTQMGQEVILRCVPISNHLYFYWYRQILGQKVEFLVSFYNNEISEKSEIFDDQFSVERPDGSNFTLKIRSTKLEDSAMYFCASSDQGVSAETQYFGPGTRLLVL.